The TCR beta chain described here comes from a study of blood T cell repertoires in COVID-19. This CDR3 has 14 residues. The germline V gene encodes CDR1 SGDLS and CDR2 YYNGEE. The ends were cut back, 0 bases at V and 4 bases at J, with 9 bases in the middle. Per the original methods: Scientists estimated how many nucleated cells there were by amplifying reference gene primers. This table comes from immunoSEQ multiplex PCR, and its TCRdb copy is limited to in-frame clones, with some not included. The V and J calls and clone size are taken from that table; D and trimming were inferred from the DNA. The sample lists around 270,000 clones, 80% to 95% occurring once.

The genes are TRBV9 and TRBJ2-3; D remains ambiguous. The TCR originated in a young adult with COVID-19, enrolled during active disease. Sequencing was done on a sample of peripheral blood. CDR3 protein: CASSVDGAADTQYF. CDR3 nucleotides: TGTGCCAGCAGCGTAGATGGTGCGGCAGATACGCAGTATTTT.